This is a list of T cell receptor beta chains from one sample in a study of T cells in localized non-small cell lung cancer. Clones were read by immunoSEQ multiplex PCR, and TCRdb kept only the in-frame ones, dropping some. Among 70,000 to 80,000 clones, 88% were seen once, and the ten largest hold roughly 20%. The source material was peripheral blood, sampled before any cancer treatment. The receptor source for this set is a woman aged 40-75 years with stage I squamous cell lung carcinoma. Each CDR3 is given with its conserved first and last residue. The D gene is left open where the match is weak. Where a row states a size, it is once, few, many or the class of an expanded clone; other rows omit it.

clone_size,v_call,j_call,d_call,cdr3_aa,cdr3_nt
NA,TRBV4-1,TRBJ2-1,TRBD2,CASSHVGLVEDEQFF,TGCGCCAGCAGCCATGTCGGACTAGTAGAAGATGAGCAGTTCTTC
once,TRBV5-4,TRBJ1-1,NA,CASSLEGFTEAFF,TGTGCCAGCAGCTTGGAGGGTTTCACTGAAGCTTTCTTT
NA,TRBV30,TRBJ1-5,TRBD1,CAWSLQGGGQPQHF,TGTGCCTGGAGTTTACAAGGGGGCGGTCAGCCCCAGCATTTT
NA,TRBV5-4,TRBJ1-4,NA,CVLGGRDEKLFF,TGTGTCTTAGGGGGACGGGATGAAAAACTGTTTTTT
NA,TRBV30,TRBJ1-5,TRBD1,CAWSVQGNQPQHF,TGTGCCTGGAGTGTACAGGGGAACCAGCCCCAGCATTTT
NA,TRBV4-1,TRBJ2-5,TRBD2,CASSQDRRGGLQETQYF,TGCGCCAGCAGCCAAGATCGGCGGGGGGGCCTCCAAGAGACCCAGTACTTC
NA,TRBV7-2,TRBJ1-2,NA,CASSLPLNGYTF,TGTGCCAGCAGCTTACCCCTCAATGGCTACACCTTC
NA,TRBV30,TRBJ1-1,NA,CAWGWEGEAFF,TGTGCCTGGGGTTGGGAGGGTGAAGCTTTCTTT
NA,TRBV2,TRBJ1-4,TRBD1,CASSGGQGATNEKLVF,TGTGCCAGCAGTGGGGGACAGGGGGCGACTAATGAAAAACTGGTTTTT
NA,TRBV11-2,TRBJ2-2,NA,CASRRLASTGELFF,TGTGCCAGCAGGCGTCTAGCAAGCACCGGGGAGCTGTTTTTT
NA,TRBV7-2,TRBJ2-3,TRBD2,CASSLASGGDTQYF,TGTGCCAGCAGCTTAGCTAGCGGGGGGGATACGCAGTATTTT
NA,TRBV6-5,TRBJ2-7,TRBD2,CASSNGLGTYEQYF,TGTGCCAGCAGCAACGGACTAGGAACCTACGAGCAGTACTTC
once,TRBV12-5,TRBJ1-5,TRBD1,CASGIEQGVGQPQHF,TGTGCTAGTGGCATAGAACAGGGGGTTGGTCAGCCCCAGCATTTT
NA,TRBV6-6,TRBJ1-6,NA,CASSINGNGNSPLHF,TGTGCCAGCAGTATTAACGGGAACGGAAATTCACCCCTCCACTTT
NA,TRBV9,TRBJ1-1,NA,CASSVDGSVNTEAFF,TGTGCCAGCAGCGTAGATGGCTCGGTAAACACTGAAGCTTTCTTT
NA,TRBV29-1,TRBJ1-4,NA,CSAQILQGSNEKLFF,TGCAGCGCTCAGATTCTTCAGGGGTCTAATGAAAAACTGTTTTTT
NA,TRBV5-4,TRBJ1-2,TRBD1,CASSTLGTGKNAGYTF,TGTGCCAGCAGCACGCTCGGGACAGGGAAAAACGCCGGCTACACCTTC
NA,TRBV10-1,TRBJ2-7,TRBD1,CASSLPRTGHEQYF,TGCGCCAGCAGTTTACCCAGGACAGGCCACGAGCAGTACTTC
NA,TRBV7-3,TRBJ2-1,TRBD2,CASSSSGGANEQFF,TGTGCCAGCAGCTCTAGCGGGGGGGCTAATGAGCAGTTCTTC
NA,TRBV6-1,TRBJ1-2,NA,CASSETFRGYGYTF,TGTGCCAGCAGTGAGACCTTCAGGGGCTATGGCTACACCTTC
NA,TRBV19,TRBJ1-6,TRBD1,CASSPTGLNSPLHF,TGTGCCAGTAGTCCGACAGGGCTTAATTCACCCCTCCACTTT
NA,TRBV6-1,TRBJ1-2,NA,CASSDTGNYGYTF,TGTGCCAGCAGTGATACGGGGAACTATGGCTACACCTTC
NA,TRBV5-4,TRBJ1-2,NA,CASSLTGTIYGYTF,TGTGCCAGCAGCCTTACCGGGACTATCTATGGCTACACCTTC
NA,TRBV19,TRBJ1-1,TRBD1,CASSARQGGNTEAFF,TGTGCCAGTAGTGCACGACAGGGGGGGAACACTGAAGCTTTCTTT
NA,TRBV25-1,TRBJ2-7,NA,CASSESEDSSYEQYF,TGTGCCAGCAGTGAATCAGAGGACAGCTCCTACGAGCAGTACTTC
NA,TRBV4-2,TRBJ2-1,TRBD2,CASSQDGTSWSYNEQFF,TGTGCCAGCAGCCAGGACGGGACTAGTTGGTCCTACAATGAGCAGTTCTTC
NA,TRBV19,TRBJ2-5,TRBD1,CASSRQGERETQYF,TGTGCCAGTAGTAGACAGGGAGAAAGGGAGACCCAGTACTTC
NA,TRBV6-5,TRBJ1-3,NA,CASSYSSRSAGNTIYF,TGTGCCAGCAGTTACTCAAGCAGGTCCGCTGGAAACACCATATATTTT
NA,TRBV7-3,TRBJ2-2,NA,CASSALGISTGELFF,TGTGCCAGCAGCGCTCTGGGGATTAGCACCGGGGAGCTGTTTTTT
NA,TRBV6-1,TRBJ2-5,NA,CASSEESLTGTKTQYF,TGTGCCAGCAGTGAAGAATCCTTAACGGGGACAAAGACCCAGTACTTC
NA,TRBV5-1,TRBJ2-1,NA,CASREGPSREQFF,TGCGCCAGCAGGGAGGGACCAAGTCGAGAGCAGTTCTTC
NA,TRBV23-1,TRBJ1-2,NA,CASSPARSYGYTF,TGCGCCAGCAGCCCTGCTAGGAGCTATGGCTACACCTTC
NA,TRBV7-8,TRBJ1-1,TRBD1,CASSGTGGNTEAFF,TGTGCCAGCAGCGGGACAGGGGGGAACACTGAAGCTTTCTTT
NA,TRBV9,TRBJ1-2,NA,CASSVGLGAEGYTF,TGTGCCAGCAGCGTAGGCTTGGGGGCGGAAGGCTACACCTTC
NA,TRBV5-1,TRBJ1-2,TRBD1,CASSLGTGNGYTF,TGCGCCAGCAGCTTGGGGACAGGGAATGGCTACACCTTC
NA,TRBV2,TRBJ1-1,NA,CASSAGVNTEAFF,TGTGCCAGCAGTGCAGGGGTGAACACTGAAGCTTTCTTT
once,TRBV30,TRBJ2-1,NA,CAWEQASMEFF,TGTGCCTGGGAACAGGCTAGCATGGAGTTCTTC
NA,TRBV18,TRBJ1-2,TRBD1,CASSPGQGARVYGYTF,TGTGCCAGCTCACCGGGACAGGGGGCTAGGGTCTATGGCTACACCTTC
NA,TRBV18,TRBJ1-5,TRBD1,CASSLGQRNQPQHF,TGTGCCAGCTCGCTGGGACAGCGCAATCAGCCCCAGCATTTT
NA,TRBV18,TRBJ2-1,NA,CATATGRTPYNEQFF,TGTGCCACCGCGACCGGGCGGACCCCCTACAATGAGCAGTTCTTC
NA,TRBV15,TRBJ1-6,NA,CATSRELGSYNSPLHF,TGTGCCACCAGCAGAGAATTGGGTTCCTATAATTCACCCCTCCACTTT